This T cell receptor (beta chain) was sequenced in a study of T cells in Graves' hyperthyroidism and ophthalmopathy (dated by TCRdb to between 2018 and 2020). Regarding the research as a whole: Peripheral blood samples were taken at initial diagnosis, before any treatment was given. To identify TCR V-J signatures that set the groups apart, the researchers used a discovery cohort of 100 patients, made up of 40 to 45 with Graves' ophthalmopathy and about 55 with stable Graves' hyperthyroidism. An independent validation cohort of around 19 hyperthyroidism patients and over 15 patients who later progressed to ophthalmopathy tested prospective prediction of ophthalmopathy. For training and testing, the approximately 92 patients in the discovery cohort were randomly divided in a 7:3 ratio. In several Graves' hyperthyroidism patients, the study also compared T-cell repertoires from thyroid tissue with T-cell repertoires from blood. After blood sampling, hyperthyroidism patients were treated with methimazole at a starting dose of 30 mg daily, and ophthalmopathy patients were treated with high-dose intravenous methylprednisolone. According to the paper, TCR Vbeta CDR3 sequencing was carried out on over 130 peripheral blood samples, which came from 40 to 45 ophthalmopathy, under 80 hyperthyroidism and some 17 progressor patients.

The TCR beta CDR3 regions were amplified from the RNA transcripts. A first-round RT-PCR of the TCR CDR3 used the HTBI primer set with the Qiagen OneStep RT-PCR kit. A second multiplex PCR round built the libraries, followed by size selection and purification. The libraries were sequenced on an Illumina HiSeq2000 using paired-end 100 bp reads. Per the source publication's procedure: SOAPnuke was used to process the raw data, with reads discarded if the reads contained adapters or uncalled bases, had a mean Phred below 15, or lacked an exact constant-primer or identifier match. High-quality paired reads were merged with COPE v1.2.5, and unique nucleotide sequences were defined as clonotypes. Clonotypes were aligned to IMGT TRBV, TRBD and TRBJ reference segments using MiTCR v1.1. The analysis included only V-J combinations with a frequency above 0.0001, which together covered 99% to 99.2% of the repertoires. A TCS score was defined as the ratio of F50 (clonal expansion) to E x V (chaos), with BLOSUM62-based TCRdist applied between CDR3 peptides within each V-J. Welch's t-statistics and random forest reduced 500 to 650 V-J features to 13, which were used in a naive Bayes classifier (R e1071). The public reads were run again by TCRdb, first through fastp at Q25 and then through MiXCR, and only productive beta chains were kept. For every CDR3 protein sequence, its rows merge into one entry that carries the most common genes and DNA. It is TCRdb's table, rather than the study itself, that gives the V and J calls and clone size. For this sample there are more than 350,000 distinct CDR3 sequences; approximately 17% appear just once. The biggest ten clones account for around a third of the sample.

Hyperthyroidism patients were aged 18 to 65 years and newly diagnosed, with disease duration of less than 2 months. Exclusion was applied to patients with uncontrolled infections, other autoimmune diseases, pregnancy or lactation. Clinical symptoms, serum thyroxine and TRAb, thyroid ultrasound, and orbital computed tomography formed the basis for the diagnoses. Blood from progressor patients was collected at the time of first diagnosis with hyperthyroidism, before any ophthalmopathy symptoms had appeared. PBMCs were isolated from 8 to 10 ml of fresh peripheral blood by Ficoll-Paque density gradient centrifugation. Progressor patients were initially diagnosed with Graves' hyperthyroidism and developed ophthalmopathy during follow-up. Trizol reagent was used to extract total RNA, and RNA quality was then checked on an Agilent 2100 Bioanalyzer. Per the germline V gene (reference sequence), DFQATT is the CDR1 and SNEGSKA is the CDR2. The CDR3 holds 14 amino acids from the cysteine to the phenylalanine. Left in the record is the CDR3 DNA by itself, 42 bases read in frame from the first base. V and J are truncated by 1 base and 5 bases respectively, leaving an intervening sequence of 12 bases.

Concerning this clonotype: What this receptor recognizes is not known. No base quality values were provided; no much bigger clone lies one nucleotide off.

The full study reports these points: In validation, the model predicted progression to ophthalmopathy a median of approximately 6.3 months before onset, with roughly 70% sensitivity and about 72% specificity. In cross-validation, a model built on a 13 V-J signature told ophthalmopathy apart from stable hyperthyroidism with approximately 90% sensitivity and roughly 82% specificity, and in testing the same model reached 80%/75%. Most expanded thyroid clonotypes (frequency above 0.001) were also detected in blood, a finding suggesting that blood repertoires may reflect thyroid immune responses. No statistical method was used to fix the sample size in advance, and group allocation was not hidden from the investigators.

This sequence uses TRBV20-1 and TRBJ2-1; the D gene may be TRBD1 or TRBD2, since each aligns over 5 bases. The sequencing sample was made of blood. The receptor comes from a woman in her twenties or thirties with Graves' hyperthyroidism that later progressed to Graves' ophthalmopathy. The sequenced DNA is TGCAGTGCTAGAGTTTGGGGGAATCACAATGAGCAGTTCTTC. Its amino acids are CSARVWGNHNEQFF.